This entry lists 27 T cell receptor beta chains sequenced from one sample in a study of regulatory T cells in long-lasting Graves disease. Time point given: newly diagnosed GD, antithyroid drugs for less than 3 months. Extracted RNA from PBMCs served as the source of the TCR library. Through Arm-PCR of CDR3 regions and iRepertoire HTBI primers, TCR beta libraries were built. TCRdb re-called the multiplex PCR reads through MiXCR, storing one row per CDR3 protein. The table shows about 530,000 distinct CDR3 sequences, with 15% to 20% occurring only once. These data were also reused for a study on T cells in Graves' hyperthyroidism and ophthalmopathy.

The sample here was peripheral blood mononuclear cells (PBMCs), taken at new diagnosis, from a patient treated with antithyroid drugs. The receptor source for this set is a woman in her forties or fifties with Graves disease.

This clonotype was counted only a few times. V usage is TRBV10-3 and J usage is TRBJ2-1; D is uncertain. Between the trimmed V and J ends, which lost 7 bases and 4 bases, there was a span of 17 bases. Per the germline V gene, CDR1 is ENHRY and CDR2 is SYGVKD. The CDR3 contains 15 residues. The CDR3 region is CAITPTNLKYNEQFF. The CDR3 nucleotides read TGTGCCATCACCCCCACCAACCTGAAGTACAATGAGCAGTTCTTC.

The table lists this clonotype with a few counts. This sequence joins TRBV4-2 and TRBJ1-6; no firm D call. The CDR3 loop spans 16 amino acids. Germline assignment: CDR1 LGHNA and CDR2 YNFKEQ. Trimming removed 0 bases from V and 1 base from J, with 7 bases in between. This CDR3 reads CASSQEARSYNSPLHF. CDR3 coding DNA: TGTGCCAGCAGCCAAGAAGCGAGGTCCTATAATTCACCCCTCCACTTT.

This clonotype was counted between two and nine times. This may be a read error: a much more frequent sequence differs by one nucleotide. The CDR3 nucleotides read TGTGCCAGCAGCTCCGGGACACAAGAGACCCAGTACTTC. Its translation: CASSSGTQETQYF. The gene calls are TRBV2 and TRBJ2-5; tentative D call: TRBD1 (6 bases). V lost 6 bases and J 2 bases, leaving 10 bases between the germline ends. CDR3 length: 13 residues. CDR1 and CDR2 from the germline V gene are SNHLY and FYNNEI.

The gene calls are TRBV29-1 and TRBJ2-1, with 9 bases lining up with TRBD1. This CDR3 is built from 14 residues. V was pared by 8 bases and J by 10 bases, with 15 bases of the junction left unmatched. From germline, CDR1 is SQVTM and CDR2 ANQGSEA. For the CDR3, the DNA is TGCAGCAGCTCGGTTGGGACAGGGAATCGGGAGCAGTTCTTC. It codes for CSSSVGTGNREQFF.

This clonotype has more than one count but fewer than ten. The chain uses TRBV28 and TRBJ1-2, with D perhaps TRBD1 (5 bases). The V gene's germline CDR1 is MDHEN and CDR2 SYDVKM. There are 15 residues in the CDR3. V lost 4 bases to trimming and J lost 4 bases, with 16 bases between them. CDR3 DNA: TGTGCCAGCAGTTCCCCCTCCGGGACGGTCTATGGCTACACCTTC. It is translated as CASSSPSGTVYGYTF.

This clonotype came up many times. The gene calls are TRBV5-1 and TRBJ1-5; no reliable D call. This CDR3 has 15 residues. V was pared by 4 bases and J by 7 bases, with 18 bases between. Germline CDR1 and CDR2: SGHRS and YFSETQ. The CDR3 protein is CASSPGSGRLQPQHF. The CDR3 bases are TGCGCCAGCAGCCCTGGTAGCGGTCGGTTGCAGCCCCAGCATTTT.

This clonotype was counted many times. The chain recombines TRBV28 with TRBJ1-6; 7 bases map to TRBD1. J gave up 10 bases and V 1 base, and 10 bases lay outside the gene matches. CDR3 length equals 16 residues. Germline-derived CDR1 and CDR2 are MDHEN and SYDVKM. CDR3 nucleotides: TGTGCCAGCAGTTTATCCATGACAGGGACCAGGTCACCCCTCCACTTT. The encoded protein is CASSLSMTGTRSPLHF.

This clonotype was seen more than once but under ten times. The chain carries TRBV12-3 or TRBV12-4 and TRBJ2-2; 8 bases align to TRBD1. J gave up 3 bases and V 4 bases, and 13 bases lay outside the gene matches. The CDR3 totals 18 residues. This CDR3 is CASSYGQGATLDTGELFF. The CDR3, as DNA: TGTGCCAGCAGTTATGGGCAGGGGGCTACCTTGGACACCGGGGAGCTGTTTTTT.

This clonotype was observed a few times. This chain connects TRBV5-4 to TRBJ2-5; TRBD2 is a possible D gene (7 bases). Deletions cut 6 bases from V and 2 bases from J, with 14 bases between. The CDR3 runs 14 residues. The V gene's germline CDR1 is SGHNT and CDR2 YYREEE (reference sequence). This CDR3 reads CASNLRGGQETQYF. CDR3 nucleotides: TGTGCCAGCAACTTAAGGGGGGGTCAAGAGACCCAGTACTTC. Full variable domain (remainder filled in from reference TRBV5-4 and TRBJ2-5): ETGVTQSPTHLIKTRGQQVTLRCSSQSGHNTVSWYQQALGQGPQFIFQYYREEENGRGNFPPRFSGLQFPNYSSELNVNALELDDSALYLCASNLRGGQETQYFGPGTRLLVL.

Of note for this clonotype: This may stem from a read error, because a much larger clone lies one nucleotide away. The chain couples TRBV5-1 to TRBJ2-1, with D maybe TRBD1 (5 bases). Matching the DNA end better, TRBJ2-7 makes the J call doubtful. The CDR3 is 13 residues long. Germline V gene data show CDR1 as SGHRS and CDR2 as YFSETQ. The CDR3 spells CASSSSVDNEQYF. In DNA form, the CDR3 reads TGCGCCAGCAGCTCCTCGGTGGACAATGAGCAGTACTTC.

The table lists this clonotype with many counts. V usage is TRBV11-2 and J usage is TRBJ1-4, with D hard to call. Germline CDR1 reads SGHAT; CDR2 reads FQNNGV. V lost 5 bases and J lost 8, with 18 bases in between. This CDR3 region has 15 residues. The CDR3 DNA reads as TGTGCCAGCAGCCGTGGTGAAGGGTGGGGAGAAAAACTGTTTTTT. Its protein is CASSRGEGWGEKLFF.

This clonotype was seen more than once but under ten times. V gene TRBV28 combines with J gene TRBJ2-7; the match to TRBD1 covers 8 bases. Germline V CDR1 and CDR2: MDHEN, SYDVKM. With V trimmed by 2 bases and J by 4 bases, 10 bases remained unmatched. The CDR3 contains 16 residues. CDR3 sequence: CASSLLAAGGLYEQYF. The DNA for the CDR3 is TGTGCCAGCAGTTTACTGGCGGCAGGGGGCTTGTACGAGCAGTACTTC.

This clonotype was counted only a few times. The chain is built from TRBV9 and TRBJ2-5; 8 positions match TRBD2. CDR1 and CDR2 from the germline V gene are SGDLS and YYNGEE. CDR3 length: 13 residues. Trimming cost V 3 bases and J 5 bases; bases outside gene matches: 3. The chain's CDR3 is CASSGRLAETQYF. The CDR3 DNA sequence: TGTGCCAGCAGCGGTCGACTAGCGGAGACCCAGTACTTC.

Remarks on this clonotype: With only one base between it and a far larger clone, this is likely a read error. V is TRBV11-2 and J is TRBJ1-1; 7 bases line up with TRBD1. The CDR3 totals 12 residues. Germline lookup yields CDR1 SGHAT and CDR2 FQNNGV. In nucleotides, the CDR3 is TGTGTCAGCAGCTTAGCCGGGACAGAGGCTTTCTTT. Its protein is CVSSLAGTEAFF.

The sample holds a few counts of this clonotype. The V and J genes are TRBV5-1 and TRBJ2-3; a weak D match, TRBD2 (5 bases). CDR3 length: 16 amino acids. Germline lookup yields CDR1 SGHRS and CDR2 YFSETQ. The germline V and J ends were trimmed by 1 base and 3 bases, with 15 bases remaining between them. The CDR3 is CASSLSSEDVTDTQYF. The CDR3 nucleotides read TGCGCCAGCAGCTTGAGTAGCGAGGACGTAACAGATACGCAGTATTTT.

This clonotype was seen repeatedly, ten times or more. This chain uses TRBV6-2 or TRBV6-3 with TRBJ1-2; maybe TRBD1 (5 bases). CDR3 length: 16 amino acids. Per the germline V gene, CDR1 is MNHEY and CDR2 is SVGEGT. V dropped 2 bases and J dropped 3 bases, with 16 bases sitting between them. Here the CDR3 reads CASSYPTGRNDYGYTF. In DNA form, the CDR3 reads TGTGCCAGCAGTTACCCCACGGGACGAAACGACTATGGCTACACCTTC.

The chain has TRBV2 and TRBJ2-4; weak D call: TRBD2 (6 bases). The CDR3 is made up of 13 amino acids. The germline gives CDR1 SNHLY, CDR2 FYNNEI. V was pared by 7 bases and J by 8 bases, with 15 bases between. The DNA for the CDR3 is TGTGCCAGCACCACGGGCCGCGGGGACATTCAGTACTTC. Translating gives CASTTGRGDIQYF.

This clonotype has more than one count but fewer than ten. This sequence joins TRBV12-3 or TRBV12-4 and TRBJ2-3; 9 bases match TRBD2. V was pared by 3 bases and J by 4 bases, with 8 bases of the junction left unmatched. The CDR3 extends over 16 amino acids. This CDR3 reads CASSFVAGGLADTQYF. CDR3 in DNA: TGTGCCAGCAGTTTTGTGGCGGGGGGGCTGGCAGATACGCAGTATTTT.

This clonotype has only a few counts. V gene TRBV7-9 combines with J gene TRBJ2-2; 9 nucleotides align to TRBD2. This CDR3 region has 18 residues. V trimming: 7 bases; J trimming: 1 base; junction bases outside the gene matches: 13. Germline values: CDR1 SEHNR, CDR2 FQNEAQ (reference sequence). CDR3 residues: CASTPRLAGSLNTGELFF. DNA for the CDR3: TGTGCCAGCACTCCTCGGCTAGCGGGGTCCTTGAACACCGGGGAGCTGTTTTTT.

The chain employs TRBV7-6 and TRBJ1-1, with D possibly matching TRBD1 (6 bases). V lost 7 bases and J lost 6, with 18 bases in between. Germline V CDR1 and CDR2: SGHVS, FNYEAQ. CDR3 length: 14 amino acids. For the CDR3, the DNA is TGTGCCAGCACCAGGGGCTGGGGAAGGGCTGAAGCTTTCTTT. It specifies CASTRGWGRAEAFF.

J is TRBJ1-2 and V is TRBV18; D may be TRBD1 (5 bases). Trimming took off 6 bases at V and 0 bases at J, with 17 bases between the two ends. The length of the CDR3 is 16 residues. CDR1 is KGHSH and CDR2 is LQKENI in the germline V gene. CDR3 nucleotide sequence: TGTGCCAGCTCGCTTGCGACGGGGGACCCTAACTATGGCTACACCTTC. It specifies CASSLATGDPNYGYTF.

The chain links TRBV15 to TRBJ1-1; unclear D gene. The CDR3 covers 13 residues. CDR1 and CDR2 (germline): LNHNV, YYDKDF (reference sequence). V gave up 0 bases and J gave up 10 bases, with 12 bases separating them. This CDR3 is CATSRDGGYSAFF. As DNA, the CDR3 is TGTGCCACCAGCAGAGATGGAGGGTATTCAGCTTTCTTT.

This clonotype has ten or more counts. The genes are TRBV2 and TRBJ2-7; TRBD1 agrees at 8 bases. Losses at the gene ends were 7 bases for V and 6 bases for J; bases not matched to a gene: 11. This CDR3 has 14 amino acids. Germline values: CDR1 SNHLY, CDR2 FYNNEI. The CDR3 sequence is CASTLGQALFEQYF. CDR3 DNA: TGTGCCAGCACCCTGGGACAGGCACTTTTCGAGCAGTACTTC.

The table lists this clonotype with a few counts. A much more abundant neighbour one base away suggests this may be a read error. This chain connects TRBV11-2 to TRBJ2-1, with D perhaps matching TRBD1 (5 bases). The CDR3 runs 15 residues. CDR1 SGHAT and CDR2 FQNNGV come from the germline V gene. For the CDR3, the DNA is TGTGCCTGCAGCTTATACGCAGGGTCCTACAATGAGCAGTTCTTC. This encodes CACSLYAGSYNEQFF.

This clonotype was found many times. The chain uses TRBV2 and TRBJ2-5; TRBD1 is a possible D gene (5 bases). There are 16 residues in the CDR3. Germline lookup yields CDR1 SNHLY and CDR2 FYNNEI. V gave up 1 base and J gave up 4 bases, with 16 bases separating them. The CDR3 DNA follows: TGTGCCAGCAGTGAAGATGGGCAGGGTGGTTCAGAGACCCAGTACTTC. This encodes CASSEDGQGGSETQYF.

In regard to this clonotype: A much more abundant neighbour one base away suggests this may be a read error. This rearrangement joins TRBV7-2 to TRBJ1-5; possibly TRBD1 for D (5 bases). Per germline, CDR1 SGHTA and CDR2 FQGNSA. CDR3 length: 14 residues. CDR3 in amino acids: CAGRAGTSNQPQHF. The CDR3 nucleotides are TGTGCCGGCAGGGCAGGGACCAGCAATCAGCCCCAGCATTTT.

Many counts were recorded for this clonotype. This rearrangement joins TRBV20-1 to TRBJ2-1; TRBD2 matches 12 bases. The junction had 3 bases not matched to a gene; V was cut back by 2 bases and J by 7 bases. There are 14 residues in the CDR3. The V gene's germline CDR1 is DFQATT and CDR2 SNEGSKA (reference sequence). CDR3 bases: TGCAGTGCTAGACTAGCGGGGGGGATGAATGAGCAGTTCTTC. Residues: CSARLAGGMNEQFF.